The rows below give T cell receptor beta chains drawn from one sample of a study of OX40 agonist ivuxolimab in advanced cancers. Sequencing used immunoSEQ multiplex PCR; TCRdb keeps in-frame clones, though not all of them. The data hold about 19,000 clones, with over 80% observed a single time. This material consisted of CD4+ or CD8+ T cells sorted from blood, taken in a trial of the OX40 agonist ivuxolimab. The receptors were gathered from an adult with an advanced solid tumor such as melanoma, head and neck, liver or kidney cancer. Each CDR3 is given with its conserved first and last residue. Fields, in order: clone size, D gene, V gene, J gene, CDR3 protein, CDR3 DNA. A D gene is named only where the DNA matches it firmly. Where a row states a size, it is once, few, many or the class of an expanded clone; other rows omit it.

NA	NA	TRBV9	TRBJ1-1	CASSVGVYTNTEAFF	TGTGCCAGCAGCGTAGGAGTTTATACGAACACTGAAGCTTTCTTT
NA	TRBD2	TRBV9	TRBJ2-1	CASSVLDGGAYNEQFF	TGTGCCAGCAGCGTATTAGACGGGGGGGCTTACAATGAGCAGTTCTTC
NA	TRBD1	TRBV28	TRBJ1-1	CASITPGQRDLNTEAFF	TGTGCCAGCATCACGCCGGGACAGAGGGACCTGAACACTGAAGCTTTCTTT
NA	NA	TRBV4-3	TRBJ1-1	CASSPNSATRGTEAFF	TGCGCCAGCAGCCCTAACAGTGCGACTAGGGGGACTGAAGCTTTCTTT
NA	TRBD2	TRBV6-1	TRBJ2-7	CASSEEEFSSGNREQYF	TGTGCCAGCAGTGAAGAGGAGTTTTCTAGCGGCAACCGGGAGCAGTACTTC
NA	NA	TRBV5-5	TRBJ1-1	CASSVMGTYEAFF	TGTGCCAGCAGCGTTATGGGGACTTATGAAGCTTTCTTT
NA	NA	TRBV19	TRBJ2-2	CASRWGVSNTGELFF	TGTGCCAGTAGATGGGGTGTATCGAACACCGGGGAGCTGTTTTTT
NA	TRBD1	TRBV10-3	TRBJ1-6	CAISESSGGGQGHF	TGTGCCATCAGTGAGTCGAGTGGGGGGGGACAGGGACACTTT
medium-sized	NA	TRBV27	TRBJ1-2	CASSFTVADGYTF	TGTGCCAGCAGCTTTACGGTAGCTGACGGCTACACCTTC
NA	TRBD2	TRBV2	TRBJ2-1	CASSVTSGGASNEQFF	TGTGCCAGCAGCGTTACTAGCGGGGGGGCGAGTAATGAGCAGTTCTTC
NA	NA	TRBV6-5	TRBJ1-2	CASSYLGGGGYYGYTF	TGTGCCAGCAGTTACCTGGGAGGGGGGGGCTACTATGGCTACACCTTC
NA	NA	TRBV7-9	TRBJ1-1	CASTDAGEDTEAFF	TGTGCCAGCACCGACGCGGGGGAGGACACTGAAGCTTTCTTT
NA	NA	TRBV4-1	TRBJ2-3	CASTGSTDTQYF	TGCGCCAGCACCGGGAGCACAGATACGCAGTATTTT
NA	NA	TRBV9	TRBJ2-1	CASSDGGQGLSNEQFF	TGTGCCAGCAGCGATGGGGGTCAGGGGTTAAGCAATGAGCAGTTCTTC
few	NA	TRBV28	TRBJ1-2	CASSLFDGSYGYTF	TGTGCCAGCAGTTTATTTGACGGGAGCTATGGCTACACCTTC
NA	TRBD2	TRBV10-1	TRBJ2-7	CASSEAGVTSYEQYF	TGCGCCAGCAGTGAGGCGGGGGTGACTTCCTACGAGCAGTACTTC
NA	NA	TRBV7-9	TRBJ2-7	CASSPGTHEQYF	TGTGCCAGCAGCCCCGGGACACACGAGCAGTACTTC
NA	NA	TRBV19	TRBJ1-2	CASTPDSYGYTF	TGTGCCAGTACCCCGGACAGCTATGGCTACACCTTC
NA	NA	TRBV27	TRBJ2-5	CASSLVGNRRETQYF	TGTGCCAGCAGTTTAGTCGGGAACCGCCGAGAGACCCAGTACTTC
NA	TRBD2	TRBV19	TRBJ2-1	CASSTSGLYNEQFF	TGTGCCAGTTCGACTAGCGGTCTGTACAATGAGCAGTTCTTC
NA	NA	TRBV27	TRBJ1-6	CASSRTANSPLHF	TGTGCCAGCAGTCGGACGGCGAATTCACCCCTCCACTTT
NA	NA	TRBV29-1	TRBJ2-7	CSVNRGGDFGYEQYF	TGCAGCGTAAACAGAGGAGGGGATTTCGGCTACGAGCAGTACTTC
NA	TRBD2	TRBV19	TRBJ2-2	CASSISGTSGNTGELFF	TGTGCCAGTAGTATATCTGGGACTAGCGGTAACACCGGGGAGCTGTTTTTT
NA	TRBD2	TRBV6-6	TRBJ2-7	CAVLLAGGHEQYF	TGTGCCGTATTGCTCGCGGGGGGCCACGAGCAGTACTTC
once	NA	TRBV5-4	TRBJ1-3	CASSSPDTSGNTIYF	TGTGCCAGCAGCTCCCCTGACACCTCTGGAAACACCATATATTTT
NA	TRBD1	TRBV27	TRBJ2-3	CASSLRGRATDTQYF	TGTGCCAGCAGTTTAAGGGGGCGGGCCACAGATACGCAGTATTTT
NA	NA	TRBV6-6	TRBJ2-5	CASSYDSAGAKEEQYF	TGTGCCAGCAGTTACGATTCGGCGGGGGCGAAAGAAGAGCAGTACTTC
NA	TRBD1	TRBV4-1	TRBJ2-7	CASSQEGRTGVDEQYF	TGCGCCAGCAGCCAAGAGGGGCGGACAGGGGTGGACGAGCAGTACTTC
NA	NA	TRBV21-1	TRBJ1-5	CASSKLTKGGNNQPQHF	TGTGCCAGCAGCAAATTAACGAAAGGGGGCAACAATCAGCCCCAGCATTTT
NA	NA	TRBV28	TRBJ2-7	CASSLSPGSRSEQYF	TGTGCCAGCAGTTTATCGCCAGGGAGTCGTTCCGAGCAGTACTTC
NA	NA	TRBV6-5	TRBJ1-5	CASRLNRLRSQPQHF	TGTGCCAGCAGACTCAATAGGCTACGGAGTCAGCCCCAGCATTTT
NA	NA	TRBV4-1	TRBJ1-1	CASSQSGTNTEAFF	TGCGCCAGCAGCCAATCCGGGACCAACACTGAAGCTTTCTTT
NA	TRBD2	TRBV28	TRBJ2-1	CASSLAAGGRVRQFF	TGTGCCAGCAGTTTAGCTGCGGGGGGGCGCGTGAGGCAGTTCTTC
NA	NA	TRBV7-2	TRBJ1-4	CASSLFTGEEKLFF	TGTGCCAGCAGCTTATTTACCGGGGAGGAAAAACTGTTTTTT
NA	NA	TRBV4-1	TRBJ2-5	CASSPVGGRETQYF	TGCGCCAGCAGCCCGGTGGGGGGGCGGGAGACCCAGTACTTC
once	TRBD1	TRBV5-1	TRBJ1-2	CASSFEHRGDGYTF	TGCGCCAGCAGCTTCGAGCACAGGGGGGATGGCTACACCTTC
NA	NA	TRBV4-2	TRBJ1-6	CASSQDPQGGSYNSPLHF	TGTGCCAGCAGCCAAGATCCGCAGGGAGGGTCCTATAATTCACCCCTCCACTTT
once	TRBD1	TRBV9	TRBJ1-3	CASSGQGTGNTIYF	TGTGCCAGCAGCGGACAGGGGACTGGAAACACCATATATTTT
NA	TRBD1	TRBV19	TRBJ1-5	CASSIWDRDQPQHF	TGTGCCAGTAGTATTTGGGACAGGGATCAGCCCCAGCATTTT
NA	TRBD1	TRBV5-1	TRBJ1-5	CASSLRAGGDQPQHF	TGCGCCAGCAGCTTGAGGGCAGGGGGTGATCAGCCCCAGCATTTT
NA	NA	TRBV6-5	TRBJ2-7	CASSWRGGFDEQYF	TGTGCCAGCAGCTGGCGGGGTGGTTTCGACGAGCAGTACTTC
NA	TRBD2	TRBV5-6	TRBJ2-2	CASSELAGGSNTGELFF	TGTGCCAGCAGCGAACTAGCGGGGGGATCAAACACCGGGGAGCTGTTTTTT
NA	NA	TRBV11-1	TRBJ2-1	CASSLDLLHSYNEQFF	TGTGCCAGCAGCTTAGATCTTCTACATTCCTACAATGAGCAGTTCTTC
NA	NA	TRBV2	TRBJ2-7	CASSVGGSYEQYF	TGTGCCAGCAGTGTCGGGGGCTCTTACGAGCAGTACTTC
many	NA	TRBV7-3	TRBJ1-1	CASSLQAGHTEAFF	TGTGCCAGCAGCTTACAAGCGGGGCATACTGAAGCTTTCTTT
NA	NA	TRBV10-1	TRBJ1-1	CASAAGRLNTEAFF	TGCGCCAGCGCCGCGGGACGGTTAAACACTGAAGCTTTCTTT
NA	TRBD2	TRBV6-8	TRBJ2-3	CASSHGRGRPSAQYF	TGTGCCAGCAGTCACGGGCGGGGGAGGCCATCGGCGCAGTATTTT
NA	NA	TRBV9	TRBJ2-7	CASSVATRADYEQYF	TGTGCCAGCAGCGTAGCTACCAGGGCCGACTACGAGCAGTACTTC
NA	NA	TRBV19	TRBJ1-1	CASSSVQEGMVNTEAFF	TGTGCCAGTAGTTCTGTCCAGGAAGGTATGGTGAACACTGAAGCTTTCTTT
NA	NA	TRBV2	TRBJ2-5	CASSDSAGFRETQYF	TGTGCCAGCAGTGACTCGGCCGGCTTTCGGGAGACCCAGTACTTC